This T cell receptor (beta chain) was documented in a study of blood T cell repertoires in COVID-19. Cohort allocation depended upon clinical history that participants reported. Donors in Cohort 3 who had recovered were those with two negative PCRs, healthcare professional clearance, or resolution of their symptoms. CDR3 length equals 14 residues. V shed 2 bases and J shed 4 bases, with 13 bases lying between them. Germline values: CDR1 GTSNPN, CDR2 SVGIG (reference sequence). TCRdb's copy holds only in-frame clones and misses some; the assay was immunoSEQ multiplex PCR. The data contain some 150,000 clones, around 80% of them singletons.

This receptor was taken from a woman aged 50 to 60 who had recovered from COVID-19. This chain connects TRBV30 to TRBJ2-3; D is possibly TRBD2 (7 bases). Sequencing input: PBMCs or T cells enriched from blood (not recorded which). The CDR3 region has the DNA TGTGCCTGGAGTCTTGCGGGGGCTCCAGATACGCAGTATTTT. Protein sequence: CAWSLAGAPDTQYF.